Each of the 29 T cell receptor beta chains below was sequenced from the same sample in a study of T cells after yellow fever vaccination. TCRdb processed the 5' RACE reads anew with MiXCR; each CDR3 protein has one entry. The sample has about 340,000 distinct CDR3 sequences, roughly an eighth seen once. This specimen consisted of CD4+ T cells sorted from PBMCs, obtained 15 days after the yellow fever booster vaccination. These receptors all come from a man aged 18 to 29 who received the YFV17D yellow fever vaccine.

This clonotype was seen a handful of times. The chain recombines TRBV12-3 or TRBV12-4 with TRBJ2-7, with D perhaps given as TRBD1 or TRBD2 (5 bases each). This CDR3 is built from 16 residues. V was clipped by 7 bases and J by 2 bases, with 21 bases between them. The CDR3 DNA is TGTGCCAGCAACCGCACCGAGGGACCCGAGACCTACGAGCAGTACTTC. Amino acids: CASNRTEGPETYEQYF.

The chain has TRBV11-2 and TRBJ1-1, with D uncertain. Trimming removed 4 bases at V and 4 bases at J, with 13 bases between. Germline values: CDR1 SGHAT, CDR2 FQNNGV. The CDR3 runs 14 residues. The CDR3 nucleotides read TGTGCCAGCAGCTGGGTAAGGTCCGCCACTGAAGCTTTCTTT. Amino acid sequence: CASSWVRSATEAFF.

This clonotype showed up just a few times. The chain uses TRBV5-1 and TRBJ2-3, with D possibly called TRBD1 or TRBD2 (7 bases each). The germline V gene has CDR1 SGHRS and CDR2 YFSETQ. Trimming pared 4 bases from V and 2 bases from J, leaving 17 bases between. The CDR3 covers 16 residues. The CDR3 loop is CASSPRGDSYTDTQYF. CDR3 coding DNA: TGCGCCAGCAGCCCCCGGGGGGACAGCTACACAGATACGCAGTATTTT.

This clonotype was seen ten or more times. The rearrangement uses TRBV7-9 and TRBJ2-3; 14 positions agree with TRBD2. The CDR3 is 18 residues long. V gave up 1 base and J gave up 1 base; unmatched junction bases: 4. Per the germline V gene, CDR1 is SEHNR and CDR2 is FQNEAQ (reference sequence). CDR3 sequence: CASSLGGTSGGGTDTQYF. In nucleotides, the CDR3 is TGTGCCAGCAGCTTAGGGGGGACTAGCGGGGGAGGCACAGATACGCAGTATTTT.

J is TRBJ2-3 and V is TRBV9, with 11 bases lining up with TRBD2. Germline CDR1 is SGDLS and CDR2 is YYNGEE. Losses at the gene ends were 4 bases for V and 3 bases for J; bases not matched to a gene: 7. This CDR3 region has 16 residues. CDR3 sequence: CASSSTSGGPTDTQYF. As DNA, the CDR3 is TGTGCCAGCAGCTCAACTAGCGGGGGACCTACAGATACGCAGTATTTT.

The chain is built from TRBV20-1 and TRBJ2-3, with a possible D match to TRBD2 (5 bases). Trimming pared 5 bases from V and 4 bases from J, leaving 13 bases between. The CDR3 extends over 13 amino acids. Per the germline V gene, CDR1 is DFQATT and CDR2 is SNEGSKA (reference sequence). The CDR3 nucleotides read TGCAGTGCTCCCCGGGGTCTGCCAGATACGCAGTATTTT. Amino acid sequence: CSAPRGLPDTQYF.

The J gene is TRBJ1-4, the V gene TRBV12-3 or TRBV12-4, with unresolved D. V gave up 5 bases and J gave up 5 bases, with 9 bases separating them. The CDR3 extends over 13 amino acids. The CDR3 region is CASSARQNEKLFF. CDR3 nucleotide sequence: TGTGCCAGCAGTGCTAGGCAAAATGAAAAACTGTTTTTT.

This clonotype was counted at least ten times. The genes are TRBV29-1 and TRBJ2-7; 7 nucleotides match TRBD2. V trimming: 4 bases; J trimming: 2 bases; junction bases outside the gene matches: 5. The CDR3 loop spans 13 amino acids. CDR1 and CDR2 (germline): SQVTM, ANQGSEA. In nucleotides, the CDR3 is TGCAGCGTTGCCGGGGGGAACCCCTACGAGCAGTACTTC. Translation gives CSVAGGNPYEQYF.

Only a few counts were recorded for this clonotype. The rearrangement uses TRBV5-1 and TRBJ1-6, with D maybe TRBD1 (6 bases). The V and J ends lost 4 bases and 9 bases respectively, with 20 bases between them. This CDR3 spans 16 amino acids. CDR1 is SGHRS, CDR2 YFSETQ, per germline. In DNA, the CDR3 is TGCGCCAGCAGCATTGGAGGGGGAGCTGGATCTTCACCCCTCCACTTT. It yields the protein CASSIGGGAGSSPLHF.

This clonotype was detected only a few times. The CDR3 DNA sequence: TGTGCCAGCAGCCCCCTCGGGGTCTACGAGCAGTACGTC. Translation gives CASSPLGVYEQYV. The chain recombines TRBV27 with TRBJ2-7, with D perhaps TRBD2 (5 bases). Germline V gene sequence: CDR1 MNHEY, CDR2 SMNVEV (reference sequence). Between the trimmed V and J ends, which lost 6 bases and 3 bases, there was a span of 12 bases. CDR3 length equals 13 residues.

The chain links TRBV4-3 to TRBJ1-1; TRBD1 is a possible D gene (5 bases). V was shortened by 3 bases and J by 4 bases, with 6 bases between the two germline ends. The CDR3 covers 12 residues. Germline V gene sequence: CDR1 LGHNA, CDR2 YSLEER. DNA of the CDR3: TGCGCCAGCAGCCAGGGGCCCACTGAAGCTTTCTTT. Translation: CASSQGPTEAFF.

The V and J genes are TRBV27 and TRBJ2-1, with 9 bases lining up with TRBD1. Trimming cost V 4 bases and J 7 bases; bases outside gene matches: 5. Per the germline V gene, CDR1 is MNHEY and CDR2 is SMNVEV (reference sequence). This CDR3 is built from 14 residues. The CDR3 bases are TGTGCCAGCAGTTCGGGACAGGGATGGAATGAGCAGTTCTTC. Translated: CASSSGQGWNEQFF.

This chain joins TRBV7-2 and TRBJ1-2; 8 bases fit TRBD1. V shed 3 bases, J shed 4 bases, and the junction held 4 bases outside the gene matches. The CDR3 extends over 14 amino acids. Germline V gene lookup returns CDR1 SGHTA and CDR2 FQGNSA. As DNA, the CDR3 is TGTGCCAGCAGCTTCGGACAGGGCGGCTATGGCTACACCTTC. It yields the protein CASSFGQGGYGYTF.

This clonotype was seen only a few times. The chain has TRBV7-6 and TRBJ2-5, with TRBD2 matching 9 bases. This CDR3 contains 16 residues. J gave up 6 bases and V 6 bases, and 14 bases lay outside the gene matches. Germline lookup yields CDR1 SGHVS and CDR2 FNYEAQ. In nucleotides, the CDR3 is TGTGCCAGCAGACGAACTTACGGCGGGGGGGCCCAGACCCAGTACTTC. Its protein is CASRRTYGGGAQTQYF.

This clonotype appeared a few times. The chain uses TRBV6-5 and TRBJ2-2; either TRBD1 or TRBD2 may supply D (5 bases each). In germline, CDR1 is MNHEY, CDR2 SVGAGI. The V end lost 2 bases, the J end lost 7 bases, and 11 bases lay between the germline ends. The CDR3 has 14 amino acids. The CDR3 DNA follows: TGTGCCAGCAGTTACACGGGGCTGCACGGGGAGCTGTTTTTT. Its protein product is CASSYTGLHGELFF.

This clonotype was seen more than once but under ten times. The rearrangement joins TRBV9 to TRBJ1-1; no definite D call. Germline V gene sequence: CDR1 SGDLS, CDR2 YYNGEE. CDR3 size: 13 residues. The V and J ends lost 3 bases and 4 bases respectively, with 10 bases between them. In DNA form, the CDR3 reads TGTGCCAGCAGCGCCCAACGGACCACTGAAGCTTTCTTT. This gives the protein CASSAQRTTEAFF.

Only a few counts were recorded for this clonotype. The V call is TRBV2, the J call TRBJ2-5; no firm D call. In germline, CDR1 is SNHLY, CDR2 FYNNEI. The V end was cut by 4 bases, the J end by 5 bases, with 11 bases between. CDR3 length equals 13 residues. CDR3: CASSVMGSETQYF. The CDR3 DNA is TGTGCCAGCAGTGTAATGGGATCGGAGACCCAGTACTTC.

CDR3 nucleotide sequence: TGTGCCAGCGGCCCTCCAGGGGACCTCACAGATACGCAGTATTTT. Its translation: CASGPPGDLTDTQYF. The rearrangement links TRBV7-9 to TRBJ2-3; D is possibly TRBD1 (6 bases). The CDR3 totals 15 residues. Germline V CDR1 and CDR2: SEHNR, FQNEAQ (reference sequence). V gave up 8 bases and J gave up 2 bases, with 17 bases separating them.

This clonotype showed up just a few times. The chain has TRBV6-1 and TRBJ2-7, with D perhaps given as TRBD1 or TRBD2 (5 bases each). Germline V CDR1 and CDR2: MNHNS, SASEGT. V was pared by 6 bases and J by 5 bases, with 14 bases between. The CDR3 has 13 amino acids. The CDR3 loop reads CASRTTLGDEQYF. Here the CDR3 DNA reads TGTGCCAGCAGAACCACTTTGGGGGACGAGCAGTACTTC.

The table lists this clonotype with many counts. The chain recombines TRBV6-2 or TRBV6-3 with TRBJ1-1; D not resolved. Germline lookup yields CDR1 MNHEY and CDR2 SVGEGT. The V end lost 8 bases, the J end lost 1 base, and 8 bases lay between the germline ends. The CDR3 loop spans 12 amino acids. CDR3 region: CASSKPNTEAFF. CDR3 nucleotide sequence: TGTGCCAGCTCAAAGCCGAACACTGAAGCTTTCTTT.

This clonotype was picked up a small number of times. The chain links TRBV5-1 to TRBJ1-1, with D maybe TRBD1 (5 bases). This CDR3 is built from 14 residues. Germline V gives CDR1 SGHRS, CDR2 YFSETQ. The V end was cut by 0 bases, the J end by 4 bases, with 10 bases between. The CDR3 DNA reads TGCGCCAGCAGCTTGGACAGGCCCGGCACTGAAGCTTTCTTT. It yields the protein CASSLDRPGTEAFF.

The chain combines TRBV6-1 with TRBJ2-7; TRBD1 matches 7 bases. Germline lookup yields CDR1 MNHNS and CDR2 SASEGT. V lost 7 bases and J lost 3; bases outside the gene matches: 12. CDR3 length: 15 residues. The CDR3 protein is CASTSGEQGRYEQYF. The CDR3 DNA reads TGTGCCAGCACCTCGGGCGAACAGGGGCGCTACGAGCAGTACTTC.

The chain has TRBV11-2 and TRBJ2-3; 9 nucleotides align to TRBD2. In germline, CDR1 is SGHAT, CDR2 FQNNGV. CDR3 length: 16 amino acids. The J segment lost 2 bases and the V segment lost 1 base, leaving 4 bases of the junction unmatched. The CDR3: CASSLGSGGFTDTQYF. The DNA for the CDR3 is TGTGCCAGCAGCTTAGGTAGCGGGGGATTCACAGATACGCAGTATTTT.

This clonotype appeared a few times. The CDR3 region is CASSLTGSPLHF. CDR3 nucleotide sequence: TGTGCCAGCAGCTTGACCGGTTCACCCCTCCACTTT. The V gene is TRBV5-6, the J gene TRBJ1-6; the D is unclear. V lost 1 base and J lost 9, with 5 bases in between. Germline V gene data show CDR1 as SGHDT and CDR2 as YYEEEE. The CDR3 is made up of 12 amino acids.

This clonotype was observed a handful of times. The CDR3 reads CASTKGVGGYTF. The CDR3 bases are TGTGCCAGCACCAAAGGGGTTGGTGGCTACACCTTC. The chain uses TRBV7-2 and TRBJ1-2; D perhaps matches TRBD1 (5 bases). CDR1 and CDR2 (germline): SGHTA, FQGNSA. V was clipped by 7 bases and J by 7 bases, with 13 bases between them. CDR3 length: 12 amino acids.

V gene TRBV11-2 combines with J gene TRBJ2-3, with 11 positions matching TRBD1. The CDR3 runs 19 residues. The V gene end was trimmed by 1 base and the J gene end by 5 bases; junction bases not matched to a gene: 14. CDR1 SGHAT and CDR2 FQNNGV come from the germline V gene. The DNA of the CDR3 is TGTGCCAGCAGCTTAGGAGAGATACGGACAGGGGGCCATGGAGATACGCAGTATTTT. It specifies CASSLGEIRTGGHGDTQYF.

The chain uses TRBV6-5 and TRBJ2-2; D may be TRBD1 (5 bases). This CDR3 contains 17 residues. Germline CDR1 and CDR2: MNHEY and SVGAGI. The V and J ends lost 0 bases and 3 bases respectively, with 14 bases between them. The CDR3, as DNA: TGTGCCAGCAGTTACTCTGACAGAGGATATGACACCGGGGAGCTGTTTTTT. This encodes CASSYSDRGYDTGELFF.

In its sample, this clonotype was seen a few times. V usage is TRBV10-2 and J usage is TRBJ2-7, with D possibly TRBD1 on 5 matching bases. Germline assignment: CDR1 WSHSY and CDR2 SAAADI. Trimming pared 7 bases from V and 3 bases from J, leaving 19 bases between. This CDR3 region has 15 residues. CDR3 nucleotides: TGCGCCAGCACCAGAAAGGGGCTGAATCACTACGAGCAGTACTTC. The encoded protein is CASTRKGLNHYEQYF.

This clonotype was found a few times. The chain combines TRBV4-3 with TRBJ2-3; the D is unclear. V was shortened by 3 bases and J by 3 bases, with 10 bases between the two germline ends. CDR1 is LGHNA, CDR2 YSLEER, per germline. The CDR3 consists of 14 residues. DNA for the CDR3: TGCGCCAGCAGCCAGCTAAGAGAAACAGATACGCAGTATTTT. Translation gives CASSQLRETDTQYF.